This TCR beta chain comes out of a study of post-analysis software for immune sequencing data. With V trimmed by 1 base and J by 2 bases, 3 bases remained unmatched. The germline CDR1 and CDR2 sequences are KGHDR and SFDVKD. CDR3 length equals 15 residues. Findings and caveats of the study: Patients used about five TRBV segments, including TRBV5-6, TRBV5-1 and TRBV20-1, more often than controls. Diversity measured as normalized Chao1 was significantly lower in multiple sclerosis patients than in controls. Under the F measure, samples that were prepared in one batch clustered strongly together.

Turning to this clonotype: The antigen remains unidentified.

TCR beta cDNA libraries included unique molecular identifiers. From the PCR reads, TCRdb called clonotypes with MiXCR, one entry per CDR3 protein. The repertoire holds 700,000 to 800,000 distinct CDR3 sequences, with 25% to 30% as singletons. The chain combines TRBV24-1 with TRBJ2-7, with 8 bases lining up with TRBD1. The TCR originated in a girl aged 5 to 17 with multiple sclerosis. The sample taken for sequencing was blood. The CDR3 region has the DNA TGTGCCACCAGTGATTTACGACAGGGGACCTACGAGCAGTACTTC. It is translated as CATSDLRQGTYEQYF.